The 32 T cell receptor beta chains below were found in one sample sequenced in a study of shared clonotypes between healthy human individuals. Only in-frame clones appear in the TCRdb table, and some are missing; sequencing was by immunoSEQ multiplex PCR. The data contain some 800,000 clones, 90% to 95% of them seen just once; the ten biggest clones take up 24%. CD8 cells classed as naive were CD45RO-negative and positively selected for CCR7, excluding terminally differentiated effector memory CD45RA+ cells. Sequenced sample: naive CD8+ T cells sorted from blood. The receptors were gathered from a man aged 30-40 years in good health.

The V gene is TRBV6-1, the J gene TRBJ2-3, with D perhaps matching TRBD2 (6 bases). The CDR3 sequence is 13 residues long. The germline gives CDR1 MNHNS, CDR2 SASEGT. The V gene lost 10 bases and the J gene lost 6 bases, with 17 bases spanning the gap. DNA of the CDR3: TGTGCCACCAACCAATTTCTAGCGGATACGCAGTATTTT. Translating gives CATNQFLADTQYF.

The chain employs TRBV29-1 and TRBJ1-1; D is uncertain. Between the trimmed V and J ends, which lost 3 bases and 1 base, there was a span of 9 bases. The CDR3 has 13 residues. CDR1 SQVTM and CDR2 ANQGSEA come from the germline V gene. CDR3 sequence (DNA): TGCAGCGTTGACGGACTACAGAACACTGAAGCTTTCTTT. It codes for CSVDGLQNTEAFF.

This chain joins TRBV21-1 and TRBJ1-2. TRBV21-1 is an annotated pseudogene. The CDR3 spans 17 residues. The CDR3 DNA reads TGTGCCAGCAGAGGGAGGGGGCGGTGTGTACCGAACTATGGCTACACCTTC. It encodes CASRGRGRCVPNYGYTF.

This clone was recorded once. The rearrangement joins TRBV4-1 to TRBJ2-1, with D perhaps given as TRBD1 or TRBD2 (5 bases each). The CDR3 sequence is 13 residues long. Trimming stripped 5 bases from V and 8 bases from J, with 13 bases between. Germline loops: CDR1 MGHRA, CDR2 YSYEKL. This chain's CDR3 is CASSVGALDEQFF. CDR3 DNA: TGCGCCAGCAGCGTCGGGGCGCTAGATGAGCAGTTCTTC.

The DNA for the CDR3 is TGCGCCAGCAGTACAGACAGGGGGGTCGGTAGCAATCAGCCCCAGCATTTT. Encoded protein: CASSTDRGVGSNQPQHF. This chain connects TRBV10-2 to TRBJ1-5; 9 nucleotides align to TRBD1. Germline CDR1 is WSHSY and CDR2 is SAAADI. The CDR3 is 17 amino acids. V was pared by 5 bases and J by 0 bases, with 8 bases of the junction left unmatched.

The chain uses TRBV19 and TRBJ1-1; no firm D call. The length of the CDR3 is 13 residues. With 3 bases removed from V and 1 base from J, the gap between germline ends came to 6 bases. Germline loops: CDR1 LNHDA, CDR2 SQIVND (reference sequence). CDR3 loop: CASSIWGNTEAFF. For the CDR3, the DNA is TGTGCCAGTAGTATTTGGGGGAACACTGAAGCTTTCTTT.

This chain uses TRBV4-3 with TRBJ2-1; no clear D gene. Trimming removed 0 bases at V and 0 bases at J, with 18 bases between. The length of the CDR3 is 19 residues. Germline CDR1 reads LGHNA; CDR2 reads YSLEER. The CDR3 region is CASSQEILDGGSSYNEQFF. CDR3 bases: TGCGCCAGCAGCCAAGAGATTTTGGACGGCGGTAGCTCCTACAATGAGCAGTTCTTC.

V usage is TRBV11-2 and J usage is TRBJ2-4; D possibly matches TRBD1 or TRBD2 (5 bases each). The CDR3 contains 16 residues. The V and J ends lost 2 bases and 7 bases respectively, with 18 bases between them. CDR1 is SGHAT, CDR2 FQNNGV, per germline. CDR3 sequence: CASSLQGGLLGNIQYF. CDR3 DNA: TGTGCCAGCAGCTTACAGGGCGGACTCTTGGGGAACATTCAGTACTTC. The full variable domain, in which reference TRBV11-2 and TRBJ2-4 provide the parts outside the CDR3, is EAGVAQSPRYKIIEKRQSVAFWCNPISGHATLYWYQQILGQGPKLLIQFQNNGVVDDSQLPKDRFSAERLKGVDSTLKIQPAKLEDSAVYLCASSLQGGLLGNIQYFGAGTRLSVL.

The chain recombines TRBV7-6 with TRBJ2-2; D not resolved. CDR1 and CDR2 from the germline V gene are SGHVS and FNYEAQ. The CDR3 is made up of 16 amino acids. The V gene lost 0 bases and the J gene lost 3 bases, with 11 bases spanning the gap. The CDR3 nucleotides are TGTGCCAGCAGCTTAGCTCCCCGCGTGGACACCGGGGAGCTGTTTTTT. This translates into CASSLAPRVDTGELFF. Filled out from reference TRBV7-6 and TRBJ2-2, the complete variable domain reads GAGVSQSPRYKVTKRGQDVALRCDPISGHVSLYWYRQALGQGPEFLTYFNYEAQQDKSGLPNDRFSAERPEGSISTLTIQRTEQRDSAMYRCASSLAPRVDTGELFFGEGSRLTVL.

The V and J genes are TRBV7-3 and TRBJ2-1; D remains ambiguous. Trimming removed 3 bases at V and 7 bases at J, with 10 bases between. CDR3 length equals 13 residues. Germline assignment: CDR1 SGHTA and CDR2 FQGTGA. In nucleotides, the CDR3 is TGTGCCAGCAGCTTCAGTCAGTTTAATGAGCAGTTCTTC. Amino acid sequence: CASSFSQFNEQFF.

Notes on this clone: This CDR3 is also generated by other DNA sequences in the sample. In DNA, the CDR3 is TGTGCCAGCAGTTTAGGGCGGAGCTACGAGCAGTACTTC. Amino acids: CASSLGRSYEQYF. This rearrangement joins TRBV28 to TRBJ2-7; D ambiguous. CDR1 and CDR2 from the germline V gene are MDHEN and SYDVKM. Trimming removed 2 bases from V and 3 bases from J, with 8 bases in between. CDR3 size: 13 residues.

This sequence joins TRBV4-1 and TRBJ2-7; D gene uncertain. The CDR3 length is 14 residues. CDR1 and CDR2 from the germline V gene are MGHRA and YSYEKL. Trimming removed 1 base from V and 3 bases from J, with 10 bases in between. This CDR3 is CASSQGRTYYEQYF. CDR3 nucleotide sequence: TGCGCCAGCAGCCAAGGACGGACGTACTACGAGCAGTACTTC.

The rearrangement links TRBV14 to TRBJ2-5, with 9 bases matching TRBD1. The trim removed 8 bases at V and 5 bases at J, leaving 12 bases unmatched. This CDR3 comprises 15 residues. Germline V gene data show CDR1 as SGHDN and CDR2 as FVKESK. CDR3 in amino acids: CASARTGQGWETQYF. The DNA of the CDR3 is TGTGCCAGCGCTCGCACAGGACAGGGGTGGGAGACCCAGTACTTC.

This clone was counted once. The V call is TRBV2, the J call TRBJ2-7; D assignment may be TRBD1 or TRBD2 (6 bases each). The CDR3 sequence is 14 residues long. The V gene's germline CDR1 is SNHLY and CDR2 FYNNEI. Trimming pared 2 bases from V and 6 bases from J, leaving 14 bases between. CDR3 sequence (DNA): TGTGCCAGCAGTGAAATGGGGGGCTGGAGCGAGCAGTACTTC. This codes for CASSEMGGWSEQYF.

The chain couples TRBV7-9 to TRBJ2-3; perhaps TRBD2 as D (5 bases). CDR1 SEHNR and CDR2 FQNEAQ come from the germline V gene (reference sequence). Trimming pared 8 bases from V and 3 bases from J, leaving 21 bases between. The CDR3 runs to 16 residues. CDR3 DNA sequence: TGTGCCAGCTTTAGTTCGGAAACTCGGGGTACAGATACGCAGTATTTT. It encodes CASFSSETRGTDTQYF.

V is TRBV5-8 and J is TRBJ1-1; weak D call: TRBD1 (6 bases). CDR3 length equals 15 residues. Germline V CDR1 and CDR2: SGHTS, YDEGEE. Trimming stripped 3 bases from V and 0 bases from J, with 12 bases between. CDR3 DNA sequence: TGTGCCAGCAGCTCAACCCGGGGGCTGAACACTGAAGCTTTCTTT. It codes for CASSSTRGLNTEAFF.

This sequence joins TRBV7-2 and TRBJ2-1; D unclear. Per the germline V gene, CDR1 is SGHTA and CDR2 is FQGNSA. V shed 0 bases and J shed 7 bases, with 10 bases lying between them. The CDR3 length is 14 residues. The CDR3 DNA is TGTGCCAGCAGCTTAGCGGGTTGGGGAAATGAGCAGTTCTTC. Protein sequence: CASSLAGWGNEQFF.

The chain uses TRBV27 and TRBJ2-7; no firm D call. V lost 0 bases to trimming and J lost 6 bases, with 3 bases between them. The CDR3 spans 11 residues. CDR1 and CDR2 (germline): MNHEY, SMNVEV (reference sequence). CDR3 sequence: CASSLSGEQYF. DNA for the CDR3: TGTGCCAGCAGTTTATCCGGCGAGCAGTACTTC.

V gene TRBV7-2 combines with J gene TRBJ1-5; the match to TRBD1 covers 11 bases. With V trimmed by 5 bases and J by 0 bases, 9 bases remained unmatched. Germline V gene sequence: CDR1 SGHTA, CDR2 FQGNSA. The CDR3 extends over 18 amino acids. The CDR3, as DNA: TGTGCCAGCAGCGAAGTTGGACAGGGGGCGTATAGCAATCAGCCCCAGCATTTT. Translation gives CASSEVGQGAYSNQPQHF.

The chain has TRBV27 and TRBJ2-3; 8 bases map to TRBD2. This CDR3 region has 12 residues. CDR1 MNHEY and CDR2 SMNVEV come from the germline V gene (reference sequence). Trimming took 9 bases from V and 4 from J; bases not matched to a gene: 3. The CDR3 nucleotides are TGTGCCAGTGCCGGGGGGGCAGATACGCAGTATTTT. It codes for CASAGGADTQYF.

The rearrangement joins TRBV28 to TRBJ2-1; 7 bases line up with TRBD1. V gave up 6 bases and J gave up 9 bases; unmatched junction bases: 11. CDR1 and CDR2 (germline): MDHEN, SYDVKM. The CDR3 extends over 14 amino acids. CDR3 region: CASRGTATSGEQFF. The DNA for the CDR3 is TGTGCCAGCAGGGGGACAGCAACGTCAGGTGAGCAGTTCTTC. Looking up the rest from reference TRBV28 and TRBJ2-1 gives the full variable domain: DVKVTQSSRYLVKRTGEKVFLECVQDMDHENMFWYRQDPGLGLRLIYFSYDVKMKEKGDIPEGYSVSREKKERFSLILESASTNQTSMYLCASRGTATSGEQFFGPGTRLTVL.

The CDR3 region is CASSQGPEYYEQYF. Written as DNA, the CDR3 is TGCGCCAGCAGCCAAGGGCCAGAGTACTACGAGCAGTACTTC. The rearrangement links TRBV4-1 to TRBJ2-7; no definite D call. The CDR3 is 14 residues long. The V and J ends lost 1 base and 3 bases respectively, with 10 bases between them. In germline, CDR1 is MGHRA, CDR2 YSYEKL.

This clone was seen more than once but under ten times. V gene TRBV19 combines with J gene TRBJ1-5; tentatively, D is TRBD1 (5 bases). V gave up 4 bases and J gave up 4 bases, with 11 bases separating them. This CDR3 is built from 14 residues. Germline CDR1 and CDR2: LNHDA and SQIVND (reference sequence). The CDR3: CASSTRDPNQPQHF. CDR3 bases: TGTGCCAGTAGTACCAGGGACCCGAATCAGCCCCAGCATTTT. The complete variable domain, with remaining parts taken from reference TRBV19 and TRBJ1-5, reads DGGITQSPKYLFRKEGQNVTLSCEQNLNHDAMYWYRQDPGQGLRLIYYSQIVNDFQKGDIAEGYSVSREKKESFPLTVTSAQKNPTAFYLCASSTRDPNQPQHFGDGTRLSIL.

The gene calls are TRBV7-9 and TRBJ2-7; D may be TRBD1 or TRBD2 (6 bases each). Trimming took off 5 bases at V and 3 bases at J, with 17 bases between the two ends. The CDR3 is 15 residues long. CDR1 is SEHNR, CDR2 FQNEAQ, per germline (reference sequence). CDR3 residues: CASSNQLGGGYEQYF. CDR3 coding DNA: TGTGCCAGCAGCAACCAGTTGGGGGGCGGCTACGAGCAGTACTTC.

There are a few counts of this clone. CDR3 in DNA: TGTGCCAGCTCATATACGACGGGGACAGGGGGACAGCCCCAGCATTTT. Translated: CASSYTTGTGGQPQHF. V is TRBV18 and J is TRBJ1-5; 11 positions match TRBD1. The CDR3 runs to 16 residues. V shed 5 bases, J shed 7 bases, and the junction held 10 bases outside the gene matches. From germline, CDR1 is KGHSH and CDR2 LQKENI.

V is TRBV27 and J is TRBJ2-3; 13 bases align to TRBD2. Germline CDR1 and CDR2: MNHEY and SMNVEV (reference sequence). This CDR3 has 16 amino acids. The junction had 2 bases not matched to a gene; V was cut back by 3 bases and J by 2 bases. The CDR3 nucleotides read TGTGCCAGCAGTTTCGGGACTAGCGGGACCACAGATACGCAGTATTTT. As protein: CASSFGTSGTTDTQYF.

The chain carries TRBV6-6 and TRBJ1-1; D may be TRBD1 (5 bases). Germline lookup yields CDR1 MNHNY and CDR2 SVGAGI (reference sequence). The CDR3 is 14 residues long. Trimming left V 5 bases short and J 2 bases short, with 12 bases between. The DNA of the CDR3 is TGTGCCAGCAGTCCTGGACAATTTAACACTGAAGCTTTCTTT. This translates into CASSPGQFNTEAFF.

This CDR3 reads CASSFYVEGRDTQYF. Here the CDR3 DNA reads TGTGCCAGCAGCTTTTACGTAGAGGGAAGAGATACGCAGTATTTT. This chain links TRBV7-2 with TRBJ2-3; possibly TRBD2 for D (5 bases). Trimming removed 3 bases from V and 5 bases from J, with 15 bases in between. This CDR3 has 15 amino acids. Germline V gene lookup returns CDR1 SGHTA and CDR2 FQGNSA.

The chain employs TRBV12-5 and TRBJ2-1, with a tentative D call TRBD2 (5 bases). Germline CDR1 and CDR2: LGHNT and FRNRAP. Trimming cost V 6 bases and J 5 bases, with 14 bases left between them. The CDR3 consists of 14 residues. CDR3 loop: CASGGVGLNNEQFF. The CDR3, as DNA: TGTGCTAGTGGGGGCGTCGGACTTAACAATGAGCAGTTCTTC.

About this clone: Other DNA sequences of this sample code for an identical CDR3. The chain has TRBV7-9 and TRBJ2-2; D is uncertain. Trimming shortened V by 2 bases and J by 5 bases, and 6 bases separated the two germline ends. This CDR3 region has 13 residues. Germline-derived CDR1 and CDR2 are SEHNR and FQNEAQ (reference sequence). DNA of the CDR3: TGTGCCAGCAGCTTATTGGATACCGGGGAGCTGTTTTTT. Protein: CASSLLDTGELFF.

The chain has TRBV27 and TRBJ2-2; 7 nucleotides match TRBD1. This CDR3 region has 14 residues. Germline V gene sequence: CDR1 MNHEY, CDR2 SMNVEV (reference sequence). V lost 3 bases to trimming and J lost 6 bases; unmatched junction nucleotides: 4. CDR3 region: CASSFGTDAGELFF. CDR3 sequence (DNA): TGTGCCAGCAGTTTCGGGACAGATGCCGGGGAGCTGTTTTTT.

The chain is built from TRBV11-2 and TRBJ1-1; 7 nucleotides agree with TRBD1. V shed 3 bases and J 4 bases; nucleotides not matched to a gene: 8. Germline V CDR1 and CDR2: SGHAT, FQNNGV. This CDR3 region has 15 residues. The CDR3 sequence is CASSLETGSVTEAFF. The DNA for the CDR3 is TGTGCCAGCAGCTTGGAGACAGGGTCGGTCACTGAAGCTTTCTTT.